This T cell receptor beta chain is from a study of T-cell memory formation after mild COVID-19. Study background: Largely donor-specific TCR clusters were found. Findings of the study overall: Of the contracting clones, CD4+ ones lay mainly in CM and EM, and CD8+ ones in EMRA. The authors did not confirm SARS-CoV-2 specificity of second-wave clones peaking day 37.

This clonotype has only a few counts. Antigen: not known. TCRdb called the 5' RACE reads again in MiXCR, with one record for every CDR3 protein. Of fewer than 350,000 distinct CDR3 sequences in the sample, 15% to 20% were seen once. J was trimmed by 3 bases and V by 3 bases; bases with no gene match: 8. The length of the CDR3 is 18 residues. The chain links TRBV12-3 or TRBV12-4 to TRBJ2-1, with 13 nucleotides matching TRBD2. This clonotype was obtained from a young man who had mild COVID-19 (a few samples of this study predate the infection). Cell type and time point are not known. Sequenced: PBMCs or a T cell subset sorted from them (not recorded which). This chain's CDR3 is CASSFGLAGVLGYNEQFF. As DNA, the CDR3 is TGTGCCAGCAGTTTCGGACTAGCGGGGGTCCTTGGCTACAATGAGCAGTTCTTC.